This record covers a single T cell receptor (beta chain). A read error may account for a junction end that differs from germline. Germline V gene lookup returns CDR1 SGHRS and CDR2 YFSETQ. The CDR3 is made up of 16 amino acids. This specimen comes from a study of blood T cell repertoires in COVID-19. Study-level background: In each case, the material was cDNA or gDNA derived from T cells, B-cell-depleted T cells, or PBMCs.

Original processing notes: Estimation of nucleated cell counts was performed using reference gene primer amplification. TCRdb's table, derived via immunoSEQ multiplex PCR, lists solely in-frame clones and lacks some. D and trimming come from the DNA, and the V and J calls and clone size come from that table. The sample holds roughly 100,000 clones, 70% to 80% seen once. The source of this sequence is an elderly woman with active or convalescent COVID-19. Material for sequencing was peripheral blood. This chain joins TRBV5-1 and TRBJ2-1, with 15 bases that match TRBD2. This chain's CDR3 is CASSGLAGGSGNEQFF. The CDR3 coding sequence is TGTGCCAGCAGCGGACTAGCGGGAGGGTCGGGGAATGAGCAGTTCTTC.